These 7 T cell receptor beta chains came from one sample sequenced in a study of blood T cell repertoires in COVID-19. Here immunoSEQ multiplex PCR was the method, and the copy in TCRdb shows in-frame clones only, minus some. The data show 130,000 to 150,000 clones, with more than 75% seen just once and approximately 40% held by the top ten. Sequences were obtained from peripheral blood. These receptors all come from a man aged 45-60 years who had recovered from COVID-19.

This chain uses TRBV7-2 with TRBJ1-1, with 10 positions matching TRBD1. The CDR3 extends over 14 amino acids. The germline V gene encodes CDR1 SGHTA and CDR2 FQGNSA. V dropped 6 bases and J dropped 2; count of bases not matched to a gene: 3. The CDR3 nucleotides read TGTGCCAGCAGTTGGGACAGGGGTAACACTGAAGCTTTCTTT. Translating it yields CASSWDRGNTEAFF.

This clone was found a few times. As DNA, the CDR3 is TGTGCCAGCACCCAGGGACTAGCGGGGGGACCGCAGTACTTC. As protein: CASTQGLAGGPQYF. This chain links TRBV7-2 with TRBJ2-7; 15 bases fit TRBD2. V trimming: 7 bases; J trimming: 9 bases; junction bases outside the gene matches: 7. CDR1 is SGHTA and CDR2 is FQGNSA in the germline V gene. This CDR3 spans 14 amino acids. The whole variable domain, filled in from reference TRBV7-2 and TRBJ2-7, reads GAGVSQSPSNKVTEKGKDVELRCDPISGHTALYWYRQSLGQGLEFLIYFQGNSAPDKSGLPSDRFSAERTGGSVSTLTIQRTQQEDSAVYLCASTQGLAGGPQYFGPGTRLTVT.

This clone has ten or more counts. The CDR3 bases are TGTGCCAGCAACACACTACGGACAGGGGGGAGCGGGGAGCTGTTTTTT. Its translation: CASNTLRTGGSGELFF. The chain uses TRBV2 and TRBJ2-2, with 10 bases fitting TRBD1. The junction had 12 bases not matched to a gene; V was cut back by 7 bases and J by 7 bases. CDR3 length equals 16 residues. The germline V gene encodes CDR1 SNHLY and CDR2 FYNNEI. Together with reference TRBV2 and TRBJ2-2, the CDR3 gives the full variable domain: EPEVTQTPSHQVTQMGQEVILRCVPISNHLYFYWYRQILGQKVEFLVSFYNNEISEKSEIFDDQFSVERPDGSNFTLKIRSTKLEDSAMYFCASNTLRTGGSGELFFGEGSRLTVL.

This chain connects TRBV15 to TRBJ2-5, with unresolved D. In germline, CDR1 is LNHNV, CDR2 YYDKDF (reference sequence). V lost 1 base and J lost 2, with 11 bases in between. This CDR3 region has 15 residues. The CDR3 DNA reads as TGTGCCACCAGCAGAGTTAGTCAGGTACAAGAGACCCAGTACTTC. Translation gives CATSRVSQVQETQYF.

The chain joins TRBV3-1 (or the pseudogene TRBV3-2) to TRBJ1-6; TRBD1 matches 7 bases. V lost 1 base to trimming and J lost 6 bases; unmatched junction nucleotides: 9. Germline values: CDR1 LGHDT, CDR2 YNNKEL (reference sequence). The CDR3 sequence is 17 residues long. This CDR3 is CASSQVIRTGLNSPLHF. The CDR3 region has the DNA TGTGCCAGCAGCCAAGTAATTAGGACAGGACTTAATTCACCCCTCCACTTT.

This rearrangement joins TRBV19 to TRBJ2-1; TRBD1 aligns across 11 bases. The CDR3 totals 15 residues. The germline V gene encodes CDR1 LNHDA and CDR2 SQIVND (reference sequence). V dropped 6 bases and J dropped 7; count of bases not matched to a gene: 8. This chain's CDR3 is CASRAGQGAHNEQFF. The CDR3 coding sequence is TGTGCCAGTAGGGCCGGACAGGGGGCGCATAATGAGCAGTTCTTC.

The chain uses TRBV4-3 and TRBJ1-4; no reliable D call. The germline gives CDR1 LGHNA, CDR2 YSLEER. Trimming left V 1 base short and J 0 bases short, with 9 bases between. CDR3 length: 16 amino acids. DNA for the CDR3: TGCGCCAGCAGCCAAGGGCCGCCGACAACTAATGAAAAACTGTTTTTT. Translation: CASSQGPPTTNEKLFF.